Below, 6 T cell receptor beta chains from the same sample are listed, as sequenced in a study of glioma-infiltrating T cells after dendritic cell vaccination. Profiling relied on immunoSEQ multiplex PCR, and the TCRdb table lists in-frame clones only, not all of them. In the table there are fewer than 85,000 clones, 81% of which are singletons. Specimen: blood, collected before dendritic cell vaccination. The receptors stem from a human donor with glioblastoma.

The chain carries TRBV11-1 and TRBJ1-1; unclear D gene. CDR1 is SGHAT, CDR2 FQDESV, per germline (reference sequence). The V gene lost 1 base and the J gene lost 7 bases, with 10 bases spanning the gap. The length of the CDR3 is 13 residues. The CDR3 DNA reads TGTGCCAGCAGCTTAGGAGGTTTGGGTGAAGCTTTCTTT. Residues: CASSLGGLGEAFF. Drawing the rest from reference TRBV11-1 and TRBJ1-1, the complete variable domain is EAEVAQSPRYKITEKSQAVAFWCDPISGHATLYWYRQILGQGPELLVQFQDESVVDDSQLPKDRFSAERLKGVDSTLKIQPAELGDSAMYLCASSLGGLGEAFFGQGTRLTVV.

This rearrangement joins TRBV2 to TRBJ2-1; 9 bases align to TRBD1. V was clipped by 6 bases and J by 8 bases; unmatched bases: 11. CDR1 is SNHLY and CDR2 is FYNNEI in the germline V gene. The CDR3 has 15 residues. The CDR3 region has the DNA TGTGCCAGCAGCCCCCAAACAGGGGGCTCCGATGAGCAGTTCTTC. This encodes CASSPQTGGSDEQFF.

V is TRBV11-2 and J is TRBJ1-4, with TRBD1 as a possible D gene (6 bases). This CDR3 comprises 14 residues. Germline V gene lookup returns CDR1 SGHAT and CDR2 FQNNGV. The V and J ends lost 1 base and 7 bases respectively, with 10 bases between them. This CDR3 is CASSLAQGGEKLFF. The CDR3 coding sequence is TGTGCCAGCAGCTTAGCACAGGGTGGTGAAAAACTGTTTTTT.

The V and J genes are TRBV25-1 and TRBJ2-3; 8 bases map to TRBD2. In germline, CDR1 is MGHDK, CDR2 SYGVNS. The J segment lost 3 bases and the V segment lost 3 bases, leaving 5 bases of the junction unmatched. This CDR3 comprises 15 residues. The CDR3, as DNA: TGTGCCAGCAGTGACGGTAGCGGGGAAACAGATACGCAGTATTTT. This codes for CASSDGSGETDTQYF.

There are a few counts of this clone. The V gene is TRBV10-3, the J gene TRBJ2-2, with 7 bases matching TRBD2. CDR1 is ENHRY and CDR2 is SYGVKD in the germline V gene. The CDR3 sequence is 14 residues long. Germline trimming cut 8 bases from V and 2 bases from J; bases unmatched to any gene: 5. In nucleotides, the CDR3 is TGTGCCATCGGGGTAGCGGGTAACACCGGGGAGCTGTTTTTT. Translated: CAIGVAGNTGELFF.

The chain uses TRBV13 and TRBJ1-2, with 8 bases matching TRBD1. This CDR3 region has 14 residues. Looked up from germline, CDR1 is PRHDT and CDR2 is FYEKMQ (reference sequence). The trim removed 5 bases at V and 4 bases at J, leaving 6 bases unmatched. Here the CDR3 reads CASSTDRGSYGYTF. The CDR3, as DNA: TGTGCCAGCAGCACTGACAGGGGATCCTATGGCTACACCTTC.